This T cell receptor beta chain was sequenced during a study of graft-versus-host responses after intestinal transplantation. Study context: Following induction with anti-thymocyte globulin, all recipients were given tacrolimus and steroids for about 3 years.

Remarks on this clone: Its target is not known.

Libraries were prepared by immunoSEQ multiplex PCR; TCRdb keeps only in-frame clonotypes and omits some of them. The table shows tens of thousands of clones, with around 93% occurring only once. Study results and limitations: GvH clones appeared in recipient marrow, some first in ileum or blood.

The CDR3 sequence is 16 residues long. V lost 8 bases and J lost 5; bases outside the gene matches: 16. Germline V gives CDR1 SEHNR, CDR2 FQNEAQ (reference sequence). V is TRBV7-9 and J is TRBJ1-1; 8 positions match TRBD1. The sequences come from unstimulated CD4+ T cells sorted from spleen or lymph node cells, collected before transplant. The clonotype originates from a human donor who was the organ donor for an intestinal transplant. CDR3 residues: CASGEDRDFIRTEAFF. In DNA, the CDR3 is TGTGCCAGCGGGGAGGACAGGGATTTTATCAGAACTGAAGCTTTCTTT.